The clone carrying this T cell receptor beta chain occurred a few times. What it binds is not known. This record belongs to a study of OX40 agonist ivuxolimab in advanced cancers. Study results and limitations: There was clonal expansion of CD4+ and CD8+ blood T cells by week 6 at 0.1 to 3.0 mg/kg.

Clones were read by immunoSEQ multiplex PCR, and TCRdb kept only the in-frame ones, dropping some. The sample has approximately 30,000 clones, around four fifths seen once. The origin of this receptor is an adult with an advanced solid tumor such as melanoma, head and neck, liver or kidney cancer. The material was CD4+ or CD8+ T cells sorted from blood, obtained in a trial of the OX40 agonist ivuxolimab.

The CDR3 coding sequence is TGTGCCAGCAGACGGTCGGGAGTGAGCAATCAGCCCCAGCATTTT. Protein product: CASRRSGVSNQPQHF. The chain combines TRBV28 with TRBJ1-5; no reliable D call. The CDR3 consists of 15 residues. CDR1 MDHEN and CDR2 SYDVKM come from the germline V gene. V was pared by 6 bases and J by 1 base, with 13 bases between.